This TCR beta chain appears in the sequencing data of a study of human CD8 memory T cell subsets (dated by TCRdb to 2020 to 2021). As for the study more broadly: To assess how stem-like (TSTEM), progenitor exhausted-like (TPEX) and effector memory CD8+ T cell subsets are clonally related, the TCRbeta repertoires of these three subsets were compared. TCRbeta repertoires were obtained from TSTEM, TPEX and effector memory subsets contributed by each of roughly six donors. Broader findings and caveats from the paper: The stem-like TSTEM and TPEX subsets each shared clonotypes with effector memory cells, but the TSTEM and TPEX repertoires had minimal overlap with each other, suggesting distinct antigen spectra. Normalized Shannon-Wiener diversity was similarly high in the TSTEM and TPEX subsets, while the effector memory subsets were comparatively less diverse. Based on Chao1 estimates, TSTEM subsets appeared to have greater repertoire diversity than TPEX subsets, which may reflect a broader range of specificities. Only TCRbeta chains were sequenced, and repertoire comparisons were based on roughly 6 donors, with testing performed by paired t-tests and Bonferroni correction.

The germline V gene encodes CDR1 MNHNS and CDR2 SASEGT. The cysteine opens and the phenylalanine closes a CDR3 of 15 amino acids. DNA is not on record. CCR7+ PD-1- TIGIT- cells were classified as stem-like memory CD8+ T cells (TSTEM). Density gradient separation was used to isolate peripheral blood mononuclear cells from healthy donor buffy coats. Negative magnetic separation using EasySep or MojoSort CD8+ T cell isolation kits was how the study enriched total CD8+ T cells. An RNeasy Mini Kit was used to extract total RNA from duplicate vials of approximately 140,000 sorted CD8+ T cells per subset. The PBMCs were used fresh or after being cryopreserved in fetal bovine serum with roughly 10% DMSO. Fluorescence-activated cell sorting on a FACSAria III was used to sort CD8+ T cell subsets to purity. The sequencer listed for this sample is NextSeq 550. A Human TCR Profiling Kit was used to prepare UMI-labeled 5' RACE TCRbeta libraries. Every TCRbeta library was prepared in parallel, with the same number of PCR cycles used for all of the libraries. The original methods were these. The number of functional CDR3beta clonotypes in each TCRbeta library ranged from roughly 3,000 to 20,000. MIGEC 1.2.9 was used for UMI extraction and consensus assembly, with a minimum of three reads required per UMI. In-frame CDR3beta repertoires were extracted with MiXCR 3.0.3. After each sample was downsampled to 42,000 randomly selected UMIs, diversity metrics were computed in VDJtools 1.2.1. For each sample pair, the repertoire overlap metrics D, R and F2 were calculated in VDJtools using the top 3,000 clones. TCRdb reprocessed the reads, so every CDR3 protein sequence counts as one entry and DNA is not shown. The V and J calls come from TCRdb's annotation, not from the publication. In this sample's table one finds fewer than 11,000 distinct CDR3 sequences. In total, the top ten clones hold about 20% of the sample.

For this clonotype: This clone's antigen is unknown.

This chain is built from TRBV6-1 and TRBJ2-3; TCRdb proposes TRBD2, but this gene call is untestable without DNA. Sequenced material: CD8+ stem-like memory T cells (TSCM and TCM) sorted from PBMCs. The cell subset or site label corresponds to: stem-like memory CD8 T cells (TSTEM), CCR7+ PD-1- TIGIT-. The source of this sequence is a human donor in good health. The encoded CDR3 is CASSDFSGGADTQYF.